This T cell receptor beta chain was identified during a study of regulatory T cells in long-lasting Graves disease (dated by TCRdb to the early 2020s). The study in broad terms: Persistent Graves' disease was defined as persistently positive TSH receptor autoantibodies together with antithyroid drug treatment for over 5 years. Patients with persistent Graves' disease were compared with patients with newly diagnosed Graves' disease using TCR sequencing and RNA sequencing of peripheral blood. The study was conducted in China and was registered as a clinical trial. TCR sequencing covered 13 persistent and around 20 newly diagnosed Graves' disease patients, some 35 samples in total. On average, persistent Graves' disease patients in the clinical cohort had been on antithyroid drugs for around ten years.

What the study reported, not specific to this receptor: Because the primary lesion, thyroid tissue, could not be accessed, the study looked at peripheral blood alone. The small sample size was acknowledged by the authors as a limitation that may reduce accuracy. Patients with persistent disease shared more public clonotypes (approximately 2,500) than newly diagnosed patients did (966). Sequencing and analysis were limited to the TCR beta chain. Persistent disease showed preferential use of TRBV28, TRBJ1-2 and TRBJ2-5, whereas newly diagnosed disease favored TRBV20-1 and TRBJ2-1. Compared with newly diagnosed patients, patients with persistent Graves' disease had lower TCR Shannon entropy and fewer highly expanded clones, which suggests clonal expansion.

This specimen's time point label, per the study, means: persistent/refractory GD, antithyroid drugs over 5 years with positive TRAb. For both TCR sequencing and RNA sequencing, RNA was extracted from PBMCs using TRIzol. The diagnosis of Graves' disease followed American Thyroid Association guidelines. The patients came from an endocrinology department in Xi'an, China. Each patient gave approximately 9 milliliters of peripheral blood, collected in an EDTA anticoagulant tube. Ficoll Paque Plus density gradient separation was used to isolate PBMCs, and no additional T cell sorting was done. An Agilent 2100 Bioanalyzer and agarose gel were used to assess RNA quality, and a NanoDrop 2000 was used to measure RNA concentration. Taken from cysteine to phenylalanine, the CDR3 has 14 residues. The CDR3 DNA has 42 bases and is translated from base 1. Trimming at the junction amounts to 1 base on V and 6 bases on J, and the germline ends lie 10 bases apart. Reading the germline V gene gives CDR1 MRHNA and CDR2 SNTAGT.

The library was obtained by multiplex PCR. The run used an Illumina HiSeq 4000. CDR3 regions were amplified by Arm-PCR with iRepertoire HTBI primers to construct TCR beta libraries. Before sequencing, the PCR products went through gel purification. The paper's data handling went like this. Gene usage analysis of CDR3 amino acid clonotypes used the 55 to 65 TRBV and about 15 TRBJ segments found across samples. COPE and FqMerger were used to merge filtered high-quality paired reads into contigs. BLAST was used to align contigs to IMGT TRBV, TRBD and TRBJ reference genes, and CDR3 was defined according to IMGT. Any clonotype with a frequency above 0.1% was counted as a highly expanded clone. Shannon entropy was used to measure repertoire diversity, and the Gini coefficient was used to measure V-J evenness. Public clonotypes were defined as clonotypes shared by more than one individual. TCRdb reprocessed the public reads (quality trimming at Q25 with fastp, clone calling with MiXCR) and kept in-frame beta chains. Identical CDR3 proteins give one entry, which carries the most common genes and DNA. Here the V and J calls rest on TCRdb's processing, not on the authors' analysis. The table for this sample lists about 340,000 distinct CDR3 sequences; around 20% of them were counted only once. 29% of the sample rests with the top ten.

Details on this clonotype: Its antigen remains undetermined. Qualities for individual bases were not recorded, and no much larger clone is one base off.

The chain was built from TRBV6-4 and TRBJ1-5; the D segment could be TRBD1, given 6 matching bases. This TCR was sampled from a female donor with Graves disease. Sequencing was performed on peripheral blood mononuclear cells (PBMCs), taken when the disease was refractory, from a patient treated with antithyroid drugs. The sequenced DNA is TGTGCCAGCAGTGACTGGGCAGGGGTTCAGCCCCAGCATTTT. Its translation is CASSDWAGVQPQHF.